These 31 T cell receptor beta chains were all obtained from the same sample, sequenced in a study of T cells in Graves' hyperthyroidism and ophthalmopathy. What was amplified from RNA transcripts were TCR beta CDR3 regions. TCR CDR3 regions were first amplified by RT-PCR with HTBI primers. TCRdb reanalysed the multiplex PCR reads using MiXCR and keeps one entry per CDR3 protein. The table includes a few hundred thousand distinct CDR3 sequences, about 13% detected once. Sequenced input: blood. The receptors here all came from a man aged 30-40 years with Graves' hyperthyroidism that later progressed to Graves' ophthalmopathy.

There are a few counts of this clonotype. The CDR3 nucleotides are TGTGCCAGCAGCCCTGGGACTAGAGTTAGGAATGAGCAGTTCTTC. This translates into CASSPGTRVRNEQFF. This chain links TRBV7-2 with TRBJ2-1; the match to TRBD2 covers 8 bases. Germline CDR1 reads SGHTA; CDR2 reads FQGNSA. This CDR3 contains 15 residues. Germline trimming cut 5 bases from V and 7 bases from J; bases unmatched to any gene: 10.

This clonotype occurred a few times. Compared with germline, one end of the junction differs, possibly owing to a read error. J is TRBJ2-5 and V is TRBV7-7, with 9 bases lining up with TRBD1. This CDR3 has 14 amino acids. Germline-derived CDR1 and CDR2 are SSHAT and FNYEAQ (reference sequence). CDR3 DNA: TGTGCTAGCAGCCCACGGGACAGGGAGGAGACCCAGTACTTC. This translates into CASSPRDREETQYF.

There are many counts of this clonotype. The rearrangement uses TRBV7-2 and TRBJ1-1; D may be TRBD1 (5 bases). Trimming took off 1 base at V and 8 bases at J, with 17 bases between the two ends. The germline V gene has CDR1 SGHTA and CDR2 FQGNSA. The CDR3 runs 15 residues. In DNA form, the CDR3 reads TGTGCCAGCAGCTTAGGGACGCTTGGGGCTTTAGAAGCTTTCTTT. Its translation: CASSLGTLGALEAFF.

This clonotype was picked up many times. This CDR3 is CASTTAPGRGYTF. CDR3 bases: TGTGCCAGCACGACCGCTCCTGGGCGTGGCTACACCTTC. V gene TRBV6-1 combines with J gene TRBJ1-2; no clear D. V lost 7 bases, J lost 7 bases, and 16 bases lay in between. This CDR3 is built from 13 residues. The germline gives CDR1 MNHNS, CDR2 SASEGT.

The CDR3 sequence: CASSSGQGINEQYF. CDR3 nucleotide sequence: TGCGCCAGCAGCTCAGGACAGGGAATCAACGAGCAGTACTTC. This rearrangement joins TRBV5-1 to TRBJ2-7, with TRBD1 matching over 8 bases. Germline V gene data show CDR1 as SGHRS and CDR2 as YFSETQ. The ends lost 3 bases at V and 5 bases at J; junction bases unmatched: 7. The CDR3 loop spans 14 amino acids.

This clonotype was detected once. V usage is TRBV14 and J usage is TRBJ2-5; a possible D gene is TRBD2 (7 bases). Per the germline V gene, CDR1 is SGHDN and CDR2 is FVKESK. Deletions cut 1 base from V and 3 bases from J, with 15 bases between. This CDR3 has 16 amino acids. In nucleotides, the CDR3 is TGTGCCAGCAGCCAAGTCGGGGGGCGTGGGGAAGAGACCCAGTACTTC. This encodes CASSQVGGRGEETQYF.

This chain's CDR3 is CAWSLDRDLYGYTF. The CDR3 DNA follows: TGTGCCTGGAGCTTGGACAGGGATCTCTATGGCTACACCTTC. The rearrangement joins TRBV30 to TRBJ1-2; 8 bases align to TRBD1. Losses at the gene ends were 3 bases for V and 4 bases for J; bases not matched to a gene: 7. Per germline, CDR1 GTSNPN and CDR2 SVGIG (reference sequence). This CDR3 region has 14 residues.

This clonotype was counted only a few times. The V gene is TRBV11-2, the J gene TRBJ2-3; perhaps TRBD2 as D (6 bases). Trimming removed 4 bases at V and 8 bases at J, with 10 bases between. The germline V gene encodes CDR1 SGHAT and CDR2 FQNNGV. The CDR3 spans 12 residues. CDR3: CASSSSAPTQYF. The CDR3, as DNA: TGTGCCAGCAGCTCTAGCGCTCCTACGCAGTATTTT.

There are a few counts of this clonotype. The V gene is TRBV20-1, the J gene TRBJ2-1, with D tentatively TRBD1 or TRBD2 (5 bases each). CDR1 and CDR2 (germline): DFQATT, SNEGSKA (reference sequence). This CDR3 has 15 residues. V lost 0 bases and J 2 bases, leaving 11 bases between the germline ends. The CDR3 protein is CSARDREGPYNEQFF. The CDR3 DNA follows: TGCAGTGCTAGAGATCGAGAGGGGCCCTACAATGAGCAGTTCTTC.

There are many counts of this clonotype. CDR3 DNA sequence: TGCAGTGCTCGGGACACTCGGATCGGTGAAGCTTTCTTT. Encoded protein: CSARDTRIGEAFF. The chain recombines TRBV20-1 with TRBJ1-1, with a tentative D call TRBD1 (6 bases). From germline, CDR1 is DFQATT and CDR2 SNEGSKA (reference sequence). The CDR3 runs 13 residues. Trimming stripped 5 bases from V and 7 bases from J, with 17 bases between.

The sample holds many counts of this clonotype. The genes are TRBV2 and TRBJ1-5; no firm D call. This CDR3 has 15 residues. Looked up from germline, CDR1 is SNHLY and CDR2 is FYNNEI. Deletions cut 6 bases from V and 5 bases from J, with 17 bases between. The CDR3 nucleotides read TGTGCCAGCAGACTCAGACCTCGTGCTGATCAGCCCCAGCATTTT. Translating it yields CASRLRPRADQPQHF.

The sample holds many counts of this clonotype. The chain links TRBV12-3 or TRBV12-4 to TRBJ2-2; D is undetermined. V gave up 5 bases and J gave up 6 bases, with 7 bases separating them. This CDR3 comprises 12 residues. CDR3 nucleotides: TGTGCCAGCAGTCGTCCGCCCGGGGAGCTGTTTTTT. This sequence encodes CASSRPPGELFF.

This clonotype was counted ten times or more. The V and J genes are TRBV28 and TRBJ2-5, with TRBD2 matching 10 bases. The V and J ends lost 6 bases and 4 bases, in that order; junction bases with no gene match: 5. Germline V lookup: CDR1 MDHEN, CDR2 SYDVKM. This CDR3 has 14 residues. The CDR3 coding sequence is TGTGCCAGCAGCCGCAGCGGGGGGGGAGAGACCCAGTACTTC. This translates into CASSRSGGGETQYF.

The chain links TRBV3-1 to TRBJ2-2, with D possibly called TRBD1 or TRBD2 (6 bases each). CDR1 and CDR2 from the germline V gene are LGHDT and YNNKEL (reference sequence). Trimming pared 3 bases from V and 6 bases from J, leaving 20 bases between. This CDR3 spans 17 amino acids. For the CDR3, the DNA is TGTGCCAGCAGCCACCTCCCCGGAGGGGGGAGGTCCGGGGAGCTGTTTTTT. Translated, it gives CASSHLPGGGRSGELFF.

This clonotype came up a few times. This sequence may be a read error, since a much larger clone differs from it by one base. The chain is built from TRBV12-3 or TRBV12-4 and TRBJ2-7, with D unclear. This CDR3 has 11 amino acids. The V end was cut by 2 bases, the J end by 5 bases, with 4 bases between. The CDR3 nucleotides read TGTGCCAGCAGTTTAAAGGACGAGCAGTACTTC. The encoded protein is CASSLKDEQYF.

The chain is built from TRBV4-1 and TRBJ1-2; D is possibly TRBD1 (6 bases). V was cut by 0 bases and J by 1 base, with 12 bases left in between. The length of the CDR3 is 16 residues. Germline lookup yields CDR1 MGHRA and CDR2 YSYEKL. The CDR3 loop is CASSQEEGGFNYGYTF. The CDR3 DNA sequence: TGCGCCAGCAGCCAAGAGGAAGGGGGTTTTAACTATGGCTACACCTTC.

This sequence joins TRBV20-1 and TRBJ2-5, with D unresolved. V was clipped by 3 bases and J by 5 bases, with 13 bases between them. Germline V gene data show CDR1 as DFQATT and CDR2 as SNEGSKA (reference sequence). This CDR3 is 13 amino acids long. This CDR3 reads CSARVLSRETQYF. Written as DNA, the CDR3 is TGCAGTGCTAGGGTACTTAGTCGGGAGACCCAGTACTTC.

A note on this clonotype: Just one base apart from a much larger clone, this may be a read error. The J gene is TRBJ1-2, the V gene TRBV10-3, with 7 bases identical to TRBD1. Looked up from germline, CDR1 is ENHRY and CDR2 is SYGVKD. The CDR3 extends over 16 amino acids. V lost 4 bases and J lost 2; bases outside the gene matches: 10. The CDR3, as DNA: TGTGCCATCAGTGCCTCGGGACAGACCATCAACTATGGCTACACCTTC. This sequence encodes CAISASGQTINYGYTF.

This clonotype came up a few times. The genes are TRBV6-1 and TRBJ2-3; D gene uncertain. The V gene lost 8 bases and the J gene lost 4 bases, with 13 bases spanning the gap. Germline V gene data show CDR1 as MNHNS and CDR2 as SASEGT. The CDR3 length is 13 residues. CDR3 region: CASSGRGPDTQYF. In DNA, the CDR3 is TGTGCCAGCTCAGGCCGCGGACCAGATACGCAGTATTTT.

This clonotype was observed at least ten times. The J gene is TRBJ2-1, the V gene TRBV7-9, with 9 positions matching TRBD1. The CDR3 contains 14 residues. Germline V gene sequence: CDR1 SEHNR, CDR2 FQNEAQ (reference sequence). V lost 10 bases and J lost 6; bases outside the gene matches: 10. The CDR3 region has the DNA TGTGCCACATTAGGGACAGGGTCGGGCAATGAGCAGTTCTTC. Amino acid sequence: CATLGTGSGNEQFF.

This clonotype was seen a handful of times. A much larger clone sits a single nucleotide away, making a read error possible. CDR3 sequence reads: CASSEGRGGTDTQYF. The CDR3 bases are TGTGCCAGCAGTGAAGGGCGGGGGGGAACAGATACGCAGTATTTT. This sequence joins TRBV6-1 and TRBJ2-3, with 9 bases identical to TRBD2. Germline-derived CDR1 and CDR2 are MNHNS and SASEGT. This CDR3 is 15 amino acids long. V trimming: 1 base; J trimming: 3 bases; junction bases outside the gene matches: 2.

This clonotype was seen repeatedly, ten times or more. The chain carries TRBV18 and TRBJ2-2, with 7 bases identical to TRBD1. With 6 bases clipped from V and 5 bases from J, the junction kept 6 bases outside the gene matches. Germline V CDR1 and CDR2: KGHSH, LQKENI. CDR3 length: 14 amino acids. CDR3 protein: CASSPGQQTGELFF. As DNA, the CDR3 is TGTGCCAGCTCGCCGGGACAGCAAACCGGGGAGCTGTTTTTT.

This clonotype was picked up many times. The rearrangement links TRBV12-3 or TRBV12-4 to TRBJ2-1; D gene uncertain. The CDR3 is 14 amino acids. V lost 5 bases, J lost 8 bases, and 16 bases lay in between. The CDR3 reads CASSPPLRVDEQFF. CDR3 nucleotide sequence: TGTGCCAGCAGTCCACCGCTCCGGGTTGATGAGCAGTTCTTC.

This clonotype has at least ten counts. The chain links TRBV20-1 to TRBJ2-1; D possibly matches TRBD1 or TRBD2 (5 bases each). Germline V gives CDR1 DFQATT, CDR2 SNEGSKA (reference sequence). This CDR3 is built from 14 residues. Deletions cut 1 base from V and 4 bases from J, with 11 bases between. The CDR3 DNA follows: TGCAGTGCTAGAGGTGGGGGACCATACAATGAGCAGTTCTTC. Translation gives CSARGGGPYNEQFF.

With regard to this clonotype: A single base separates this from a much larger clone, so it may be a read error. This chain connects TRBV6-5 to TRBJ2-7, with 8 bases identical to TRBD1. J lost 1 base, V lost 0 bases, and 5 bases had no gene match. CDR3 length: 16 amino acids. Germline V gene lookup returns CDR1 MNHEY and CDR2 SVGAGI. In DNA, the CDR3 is TGTGCCAGCAGTTACTCATGGGACAGGTTATCCTACGAGCAGTACTTC. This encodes CASSYSWDRLSYEQYF.

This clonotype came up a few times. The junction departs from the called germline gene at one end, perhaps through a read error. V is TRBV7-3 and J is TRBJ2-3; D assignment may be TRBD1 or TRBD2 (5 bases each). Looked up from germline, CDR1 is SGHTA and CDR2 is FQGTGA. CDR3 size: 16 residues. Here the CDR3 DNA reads TGTGCCAACAGCTTAAATTCCGGGGCAGGCACAGATACGCAGTATTTT. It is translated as CANSLNSGAGTDTQYF.

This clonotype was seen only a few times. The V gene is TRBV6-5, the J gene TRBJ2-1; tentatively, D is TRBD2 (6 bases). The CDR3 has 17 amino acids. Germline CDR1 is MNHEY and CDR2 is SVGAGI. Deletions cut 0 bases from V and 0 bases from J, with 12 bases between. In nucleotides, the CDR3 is TGTGCCAGCAGTTACTCGTTTGCGGGAAGCTCCTACAATGAGCAGTTCTTC. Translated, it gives CASSYSFAGSSYNEQFF.

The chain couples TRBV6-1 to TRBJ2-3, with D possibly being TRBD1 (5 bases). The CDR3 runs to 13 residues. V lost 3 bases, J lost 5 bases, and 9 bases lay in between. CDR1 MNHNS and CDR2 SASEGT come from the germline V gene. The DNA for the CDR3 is TGTGCCAGCAGTGACAGGGTAGGAGATACGCAGTATTTT. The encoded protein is CASSDRVGDTQYF.

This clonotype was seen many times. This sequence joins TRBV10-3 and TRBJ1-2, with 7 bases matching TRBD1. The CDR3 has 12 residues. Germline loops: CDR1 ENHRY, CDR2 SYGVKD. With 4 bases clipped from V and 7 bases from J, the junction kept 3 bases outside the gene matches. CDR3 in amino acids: CAISGGQVGYTF. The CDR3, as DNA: TGTGCCATCAGTGGAGGACAGGTTGGCTACACCTTC.

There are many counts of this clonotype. The CDR3 sequence: CASNATPNYGYTF. CDR3 nucleotide sequence: TGTGCCAGCAATGCGACCCCTAACTATGGCTACACCTTC. The chain carries TRBV28 and TRBJ1-2; no firm D call. The CDR3 has 13 residues. Germline V CDR1 and CDR2: MDHEN, SYDVKM. V lost 7 bases and J 0 bases, leaving 9 bases between the germline ends.

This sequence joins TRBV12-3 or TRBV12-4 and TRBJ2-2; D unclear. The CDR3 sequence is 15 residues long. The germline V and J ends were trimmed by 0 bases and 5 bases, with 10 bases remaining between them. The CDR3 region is CASSLAGPGTGELFF. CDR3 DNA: TGTGCCAGCAGTTTAGCCGGGCCTGGGACCGGGGAGCTGTTTTTT.